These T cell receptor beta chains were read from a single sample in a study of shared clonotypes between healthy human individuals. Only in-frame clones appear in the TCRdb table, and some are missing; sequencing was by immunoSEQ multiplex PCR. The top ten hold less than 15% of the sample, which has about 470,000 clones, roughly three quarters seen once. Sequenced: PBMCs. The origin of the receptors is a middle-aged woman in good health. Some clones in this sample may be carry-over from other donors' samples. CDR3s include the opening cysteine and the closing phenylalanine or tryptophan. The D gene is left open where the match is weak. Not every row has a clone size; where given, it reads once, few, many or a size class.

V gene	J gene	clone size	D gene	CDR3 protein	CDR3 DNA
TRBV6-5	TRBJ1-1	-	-	CASRNNRASRAFF	TGTGCCAGCAGAAACAACAGGGCCTCCCGAGCTTTCTTT
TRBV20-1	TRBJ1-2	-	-	CSASPGVGYTF	TGCAGTGCTTCCCCCGGGGTGGGCTACACCTTC
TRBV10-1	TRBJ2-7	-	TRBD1	CASSQDRALEQYF	TGCGCCAGCAGCCAAGACAGGGCCCTCGAGCAGTACTTC
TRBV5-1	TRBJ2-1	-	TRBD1	CASSPRDSSYNEQFF	TGCGCCAGCAGCCCCCGGGACAGTTCTTACAATGAGCAGTTCTTC
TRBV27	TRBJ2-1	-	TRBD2	CASSEVGSGRREQFF	TGTGCCAGCAGTGAGGTGGGTAGCGGGAGACGTGAGCAGTTCTTC
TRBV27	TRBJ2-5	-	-	CASSARWETQYF	TGTGCCAGCAGTGCCCGGTGGGAGACCCAGTACTTC
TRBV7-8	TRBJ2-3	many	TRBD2	CASSLEASGRAWADTQYF	TGTGCCAGCAGCTTAGAGGCTAGCGGGAGGGCATGGGCAGATACGCAGTATTTT
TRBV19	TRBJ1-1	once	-	CASSLGTTNTEAFF	TGTGCCAGTAGTCTTGGGACAACTAACACTGAAGCTTTCTTT
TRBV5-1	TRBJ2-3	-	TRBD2	CASSQLAGEGRDTQYF	TGCGCCAGCAGCCAGTTAGCGGGAGAGGGCCGAGATACGCAGTATTTT
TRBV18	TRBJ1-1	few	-	CASSPPEPADTEAFF	TGTGCCAGCTCACCACCGGAGCCTGCTGACACTGAAGCTTTCTTT
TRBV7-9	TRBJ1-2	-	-	CASSGGWDYGYTF	TGTGCCAGCAGCGGGGGTTGGGACTATGGCTACACCTTC
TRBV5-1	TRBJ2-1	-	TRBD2	CASSVLAGVLSGGEQFF	TGCGCCAGCAGTGTTCTAGCGGGAGTGCTTAGCGGGGGTGAGCAGTTCTTC
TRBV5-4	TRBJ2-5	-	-	CASSVGETQYF	TGTGCCAGCAGCGTAGGGGAGACCCAGTACTTC
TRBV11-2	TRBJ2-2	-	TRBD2	CASSLVAGGPVGELFF	TGTGCCAGCAGCTTAGTAGCGGGAGGGCCCGTCGGGGAGCTGTTTTTT
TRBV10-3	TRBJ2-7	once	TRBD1	CAISGVGGQGRYEQYF	TGTGCCATCAGTGGGGTCGGGGGACAGGGTCGCTACGAGCAGTACTTC
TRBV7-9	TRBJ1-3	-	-	CASSLGRPGGNTIYF	TGTGCCAGCAGCTTAGGGCGGCCAGGAGGAAACACCATATATTTT
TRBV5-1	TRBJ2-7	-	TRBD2	CASSFGGGTYEQYF	TGCGCCAGCAGCTTTGGGGGAGGGACCTACGAGCAGTACTTC
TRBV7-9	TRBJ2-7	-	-	CASSRQLEPYEQYF	TGTGCCAGCAGCCGACAGCTGGAACCCTACGAGCAGTACTTC
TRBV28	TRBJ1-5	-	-	CASSLSNPWAGNSNQPQHF	TGTGCCAGCAGTTTATCCAACCCCTGGGCGGGGAATAGCAATCAGCCCCAGCATTTT
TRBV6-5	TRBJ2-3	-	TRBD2	CASSWLAGGSTDTQYF	TGTGCCAGCAGTTGGCTAGCGGGAGGAAGCACAGATACGCAGTATTTT
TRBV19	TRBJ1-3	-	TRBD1	CASSAGTDGGNTIYF	TGTGCCAGTAGTGCGGGGACAGACGGAGGAAACACCATATATTTT
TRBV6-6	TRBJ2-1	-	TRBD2	CASSYWTSGTNEQFF	TGTGCCAGCAGTTACTGGACTAGCGGGACCAATGAGCAGTTCTTC
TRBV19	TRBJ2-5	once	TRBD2	CASSILAGSETQYF	TGTGCCAGTAGTATATTAGCGGGGTCCGAGACCCAGTACTTC
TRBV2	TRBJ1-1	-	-	CASKRSTEAFF	TGTGCCAGCAAAAGGAGCACTGAAGCTTTCTTT
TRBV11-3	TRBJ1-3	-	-	CASSLGSGNTIYF	TGTGCCAGCAGCTTAGGCTCTGGAAACACCATATATTTT
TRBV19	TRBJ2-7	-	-	CASSRQGEYEQYF	TGTGCCAGTAGTCGGCAGGGTGAATACGAGCAGTACTTC
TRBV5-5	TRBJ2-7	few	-	CASSLGGLGYEQYF	TGTGCCAGCAGCTTGGGGGGTCTTGGCTACGAGCAGTACTTC
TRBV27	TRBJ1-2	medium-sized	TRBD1	CASSLGTGGAVGGYTF	TGTGCCAGCAGTTTGGGGACAGGGGGCGCAGTAGGGGGCTACACCTTC
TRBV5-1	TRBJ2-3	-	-	CASSNARDPYMVDTQYF	TGCGCCAGCAGCAACGCCCGGGACCCATATATGGTGGATACGCAGTATTTT
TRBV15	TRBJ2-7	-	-	CATSRGGFPYEQYF	TGTGCCACCAGCAGAGGGGGTTTTCCCTACGAGCAGTACTTC
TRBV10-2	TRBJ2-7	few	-	CASRDFGRKSSYEQYF	TGCGCCAGCAGGGATTTCGGGAGAAAGAGCTCCTACGAGCAGTACTTC
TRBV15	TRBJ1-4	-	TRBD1	CATSRARGQGLSEKLFF	TGTGCCACCAGCAGAGCTAGGGGACAGGGCTTAAGTGAAAAACTGTTTTTT
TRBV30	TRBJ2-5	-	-	CAWSLRAGVKTQYF	TGTGCCTGGAGTTTACGGGCAGGAGTAAAGACCCAGTACTTC
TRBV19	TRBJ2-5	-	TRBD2	CASSPLPSGRVGTQYF	TGTGCCAGTAGTCCGCTGCCTAGCGGGAGAGTGGGGACCCAGTACTTC